This T cell receptor beta chain was documented in a study of T cells in women clearing cervical HPV infection. Study results and limitations: Controls had more TRBV6-7 (0.16%) than cases (about 0.11%). Each sample's T-cell count was unknown, possibly confounding richness.

As for this clone: The antigen is undetermined. The CDR3 end lies 3 residues beyond the end of the read and is filled in from the germline J gene.

TCRdb keeps only in-frame clones here, not all; method: immunoSEQ multiplex PCR. The sample data list approximately 39,000 clones. The CDR3 covers 14 residues. CDR1 is MDHEN and CDR2 is SYDVKM in the germline V gene. V was shortened by 8 bases and J by 5 bases, with 19 bases between the two germline ends. The specimen sequenced was blood buffy coat. The clonotype was recovered from a woman aged 18 to 75 with a cervical HPV16 infection that either progressed to CIN3+ or cleared (not recorded which). The genes are TRBV28 and TRBJ2-7; either TRBD1 or TRBD2 may supply D (5 bases each). CDR3 in amino acids: CASAPGGPGHEQYF. The sequenced CDR3 bases are TGTGCCAGCGCACCCGGAGGACCAGGGCACGAG.